Listed below are T cell receptor beta chains from one sample, sequenced in a study of early T cells in non-severe SARS-CoV-2 infection. TCRdb re-called the 5' RACE reads through MiXCR, storing one row per CDR3 protein. The sample has about 71,000 distinct CDR3 sequences; 12% are singletons. Source: whole blood, taken at baseline. The receptors come from an adult who was a healthcare worker with PCR-confirmed SARS-CoV-2 infection or an uninfected control (not recorded which). Each CDR3 is given with its conserved first and last residue. D genes are given only for firm matches. Some rows have no size entry. The others give once, few or many, or a class for an expanded clone.

j_gene	len	v_gene	abundance	d_gene	CDR3nt	CDR3aa
TRBJ2-3	15	TRBV3-1	few	TRBD2	TGTGCCAGCAGCCAAGATGTGAGCGGGAGGACGACGCAGTATTTT	CASSQDVSGRTTQYF
TRBJ2-3	15	TRBV6-2/TRBV6-3	-	-	TGTGCCAGCAGTTATAGGGGGGCGAGCACAGATACGCAGTATTTT	CASSYRGASTDTQYF
TRBJ2-1	12	TRBV4-2	-	-	TGTGCCAGCAGCCAAATGAGAGATGAGCAGTTCTTC	CASSQMRDEQFF
TRBJ2-3	17	TRBV7-2	-	TRBD2	TGTGCCAGCAGCTTAGGGTGGGGGGGTCCCCGCACAGATACGCAGTATTTT	CASSLGWGGPRTDTQYF
TRBJ1-2	14	TRBV28	few	-	TGTGCCAGCAGTTTAAGGACCTTTAACTATGGCTACACCTTC	CASSLRTFNYGYTF
TRBJ2-7	15	TRBV6-5	-	TRBD2	TGTGCCAGCAGTTACCGTGCTAGCGGGGGCTACGAGCAGTACTTC	CASSYRASGGYEQYF
TRBJ1-2	12	TRBV28	many	-	TGTGCCAGCAGACTTAGGCCCCATGGCTACACCTTC	CASRLRPHGYTF
TRBJ2-4	17	TRBV28	-	TRBD2	TGTGCCAGCTACCGGCGGACTAGCGGGGGGGCGAGGGACATTCAGTACTTC	CASYRRTSGGARDIQYF
TRBJ2-5	13	TRBV2	few	-	TGTGCCAGCAGTGACGGCAGCTACGGGACCCAGTACTTC	CASSDGSYGTQYF
TRBJ2-6	19	TRBV21-1	few	-	TGTGCCAGCAGCAAAGTGAGGAAGACTGCCAGCTCTGGGGCCAACGTCCTGACTTTC	CASSKVRKTASSGANVLTF
TRBJ2-7	13	TRBV7-9	-	TRBD1	TGTGCCAGCAGCGGGGACAGGGCCTACGAGCAGTACTTC	CASSGDRAYEQYF
TRBJ2-3	14	TRBV7-8	many	-	TGTGCCAGCAGCTTAGACCACTACACAGATACGCAGTATTTT	CASSLDHYTDTQYF
TRBJ2-3	14	TRBV11-2	many	-	TGTGCCAGCAGCCCGGGAAAGGCCACGCATACGCAGTATTTT	CASSPGKATHTQYF
TRBJ2-7	13	TRBV28	few	TRBD1	TGTGCCAGCACCCCAGGGGGCTTCAACGAGCAGTACTTC	CASTPGGFNEQYF
TRBJ1-5	15	TRBV12-3/TRBV12-4	-	TRBD1	TGTGCCAGCAGTTTGCGACAGGGCGGGGGGCAGCCCCAGCATTTT	CASSLRQGGGQPQHF
TRBJ2-4	12	TRBV20-1	-	TRBD1	TGCAGTGCCCCGGACAGGGGAAACATTCAGTACTTC	CSAPDRGNIQYF
TRBJ1-6	14	TRBV2	-	-	TGTGCCAGCAGTGAATTCAGGGATAATTCACCCCTCCACTTT	CASSEFRDNSPLHF
TRBJ1-5	15	TRBV28	-	TRBD1	TGTGCCAGCAGCCCCCCCAGGGGGCAAGGGCAGCCCCAGCATTTT	CASSPPRGQGQPQHF
TRBJ1-2	16	TRBV5-1	few	-	TGCGCCAGCAGCACCACCGTGGGGGGGGCCAACTATGGCTACACCTTC	CASSTTVGGANYGYTF
TRBJ2-1	17	TRBV19	few	TRBD1	TGTGCCAGTAGTCTATCCCCGGACAGGGTTACCTACAATGAGCAGTTCTTC	CASSLSPDRVTYNEQFF
TRBJ1-5	12	TRBV7-9	many	-	TGTGCCAGCAGTATGAGCAATCAGCCCCAGCATTTT	CASSMSNQPQHF
TRBJ2-1	13	TRBV19	few	-	TGTGCCAGTGGACAGTGGACGATTGGGGAGCAGTTCTTC	CASGQWTIGEQFF
TRBJ2-3	15	TRBV28	-	-	TGTGCCAGCAGTTCAGGGACTTTCCACACAGATACGCAGTATTTT	CASSSGTFHTDTQYF
TRBJ2-7	14	TRBV11-2	-	TRBD1	TGTGCCAGCAGCGAGACAGGGCGATTCTACGAGCAGTACTTC	CASSETGRFYEQYF
TRBJ1-1	13	TRBV29-1	many	-	TGCAGCGTTGCATCTCAGGCGAACACTGAAGCTTTCTTT	CSVASQANTEAFF
TRBJ1-5	15	TRBV4-2	few	-	TGTGCCAGCAGCCAAGAGCACACCATAAATCAGCCCCAGCATTTT	CASSQEHTINQPQHF
TRBJ2-1	17	TRBV20-1	-	-	TGCAGTGCTAGAGTGAGTCCGACCGGAAGCTCCTACAATGAGCAGTTCTTC	CSARVSPTGSSYNEQFF
TRBJ1-5	17	TRBV27	-	-	TGTGCCAGCAGCGCCTCTTTTCCCGGAGTGAGCAATCAGCCCCAGCATTTT	CASSASFPGVSNQPQHF
TRBJ1-6	16	TRBV4-1	many	-	TGCGCCAGCAGCCAAGTGGCAGGAGTTGCCAATTCACCCCTCCACTTT	CASSQVAGVANSPLHF
TRBJ1-5	15	TRBV6-6	many	TRBD1	TGTGCCAGCAGGGCCGGACAGGGCAGCAATCAGCCCCAGCATTTT	CASRAGQGSNQPQHF
TRBJ1-2	14	TRBV10-3	few	-	TGTGCCATCAGCGAAAGGTCAGGAGACAATGGCTACACCTTC	CAISERSGDNGYTF
TRBJ1-1	13	TRBV29-1	few	TRBD1	TGCAGCGTAGCTCAGGGGGGGAACACTGAAGCTTTCTTT	CSVAQGGNTEAFF
TRBJ2-7	14	TRBV11-1	many	TRBD1	TGTGCCAGCAGCTTAGGGGACAGGACTTACGAGCAGTACTTC	CASSLGDRTYEQYF
TRBJ2-4	14	TRBV7-2	many	TRBD1	TGTGCCAGCAGCTCCAGGACAGGGGAGGGCATTCAGTACTTC	CASSSRTGEGIQYF
TRBJ1-6	16	TRBV5-6	few	-	TGTGCCAGCAGCCCTCGGATCCCCCTCTTTAATTCACCCCTCCACTTT	CASSPRIPLFNSPLHF
TRBJ2-1	17	TRBV18	-	-	TGTGCCAGCTCACCACCGAGACAGGGAGGAAGCTACAATGAGCAGTTCTTC	CASSPPRQGGSYNEQFF
TRBJ2-1	15	TRBV4-1	many	-	TGCGCCAGCAGCCAAGCCCCGACAGTCTACAATGAGCAGTTCTTC	CASSQAPTVYNEQFF
TRBJ1-5	15	TRBV4-2	many	-	TGTGCCAGCAGCCAAGATGCAGGGCAGAATCAGCCCCAGCATTTT	CASSQDAGQNQPQHF
TRBJ2-2	16	TRBV28	few	-	TGTGCCAGCAGTTTTTATTCAGGGGCGAAAACCGGGGAGCTGTTTTTT	CASSFYSGAKTGELFF
TRBJ2-3	16	TRBV12-3/TRBV12-4	-	-	TGTGCCAGCAGTCGCTCCGGGGGGCCGATGGCAGATACGCAGTATTTT	CASSRSGGPMADTQYF
TRBJ2-1	17	TRBV6-2/TRBV6-3	few	-	TGTGCCAGCAGTTGGACTAGCAGGGGGGCATTAAGCAATGAGCAGTTCTTC	CASSWTSRGALSNEQFF
TRBJ1-1	11	TRBV12-3/TRBV12-4	-	-	TGTGCCAGCAGTCTAAGGGGACAAGCTTTCTTT	CASSLRGQAFF
TRBJ1-2	13	TRBV20-1	many	-	TGCAGTGCTTCGCTGACAGTTAACTATGGCTACACCTTC	CSASLTVNYGYTF
TRBJ1-5	12	TRBV28	many	-	TGTGCCAGCAGCGGGGGGTATCAGCCCCAGCATTTT	CASSGGYQPQHF
TRBJ2-4	15	TRBV29-1	-	-	TGCAGCGTTGAGGCAGCAGGGGGGGTCGGAAACATTCAGTACTTC	CSVEAAGGVGNIQYF
TRBJ2-7	14	TRBV20-1	few	-	TGCAGTGCTAGAGGGCGGCCGGTAACCTACGAGCAGTACTTC	CSARGRPVTYEQYF
TRBJ2-2	15	TRBV3-1	-	-	TGTGCCAGCAGCCAAGGACCGACGAACACCGGGGAGCTGTTTTTT	CASSQGPTNTGELFF
TRBJ2-1	16	TRBV11-2	many	-	TGTGCCAGCAGCCCCCGGGGGCCCCGGGTTAACAATGAGCAGTTCTTC	CASSPRGPRVNNEQFF
TRBJ2-2	15	TRBV6-1	-	-	TGTGCCAGCAGGCGGGCGGACGCGAACACCGGGGAGCTGTTTTTT	CASRRADANTGELFF
TRBJ1-4	14	TRBV6-2/TRBV6-3	-	TRBD1	TGTGCCAGCAGGAAGACAGGGGGCTTAGAAAAACTGTTTTTT	CASRKTGGLEKLFF
TRBJ2-3	12	TRBV24-1	few	-	TGTGCCACCAGTAAGGATACAGATACGCAGTATTTT	CATSKDTDTQYF
TRBJ2-5	16	TRBV7-2	few	TRBD2	TGTGCCAGCAGCCTCACCTTAGCGGGGGGTCGAGAGACCCAGTACTTC	CASSLTLAGGRETQYF
TRBJ2-7	17	TRBV27	-	-	TGTGCCAGCAGTTTAGGCAGTCTCGGCCCGTACGAATACGAGCAGTACTTC	CASSLGSLGPYEYEQYF
TRBJ2-7	15	TRBV27	-	TRBD1	TGTGCCAGCAGTTTTTCCGGGACAGGGGTTCACGAGCAGTACTTC	CASSFSGTGVHEQYF
TRBJ2-7	15	TRBV6-5	few	-	TGTGCCAGCAGCCCCAAGGGGTTCCCGTTCTACGAGCAGTACTTC	CASSPKGFPFYEQYF
TRBJ1-1	14	TRBV28	few	-	TGTGCCAGCAGCCCCCACGGGACACTACCTGAAGCTTTCTTT	CASSPHGTLPEAFF
TRBJ2-2	15	TRBV7-2	-	-	TGTGCCAGCAGCATCGGGACACTTAACACCGGGGAGCTGTTTTTT	CASSIGTLNTGELFF
TRBJ2-1	17	TRBV20-1	many	TRBD2	TGCAGTGCTTTGGACAGGTTAAGCGGGGGGATCTACAATGAGCAGTTCTTC	CSALDRLSGGIYNEQFF
TRBJ1-1	13	TRBV5-6	-	-	TGTGCCAGCAGCTTGAACAGGGTGCCCGAAGCTTTCTTT	CASSLNRVPEAFF
TRBJ2-3	12	TRBV28	many	-	TGTGCCAGCAGGTCTCGGAGGGATACGCAGTATTTT	CASRSRRDTQYF